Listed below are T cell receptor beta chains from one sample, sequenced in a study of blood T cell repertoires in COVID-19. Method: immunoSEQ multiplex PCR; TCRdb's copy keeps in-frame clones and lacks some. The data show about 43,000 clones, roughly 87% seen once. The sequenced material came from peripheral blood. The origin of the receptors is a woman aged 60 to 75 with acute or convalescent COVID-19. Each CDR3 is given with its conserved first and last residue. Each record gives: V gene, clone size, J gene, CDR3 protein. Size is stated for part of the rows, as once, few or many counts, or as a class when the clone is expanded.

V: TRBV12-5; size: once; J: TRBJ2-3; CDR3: CASGLTLAGSGTDTQYF
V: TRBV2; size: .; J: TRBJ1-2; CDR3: CASSTGTGTNYGYTF
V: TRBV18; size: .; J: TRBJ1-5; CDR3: CASSPGQGDLQPQHF
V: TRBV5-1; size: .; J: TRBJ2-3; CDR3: CASSLSPSGITDTQYF
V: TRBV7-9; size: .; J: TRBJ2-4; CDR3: CASSLRAGGTKNIQYF
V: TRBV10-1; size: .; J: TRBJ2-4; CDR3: CASSESKGGIQYF
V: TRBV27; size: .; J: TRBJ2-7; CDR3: CASSFRGIDYEQYF
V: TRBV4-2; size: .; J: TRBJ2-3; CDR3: CASSPTRGLTDTQYF
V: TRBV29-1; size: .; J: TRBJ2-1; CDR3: CSVEIQGYEQFF
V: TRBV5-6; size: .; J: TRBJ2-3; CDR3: CASMREATDTQYF
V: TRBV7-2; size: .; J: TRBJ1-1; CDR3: CASSLASGSNTEAFF
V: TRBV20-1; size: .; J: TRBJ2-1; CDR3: CSASSLAGNNEQFF
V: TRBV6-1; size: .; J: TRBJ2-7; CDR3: CASSDPGTGSFGTYEQYF
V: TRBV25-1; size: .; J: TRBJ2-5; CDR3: CASSEFGNGGETQYF
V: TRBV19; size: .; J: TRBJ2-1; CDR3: CASSHSTAYNEQFF
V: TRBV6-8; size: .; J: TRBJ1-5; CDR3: CASSLISRVRNQPQHF
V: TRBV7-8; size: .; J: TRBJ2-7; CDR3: CASSSINQVTYEQYF
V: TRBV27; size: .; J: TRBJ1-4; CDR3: CASGTGVEGEKLFF
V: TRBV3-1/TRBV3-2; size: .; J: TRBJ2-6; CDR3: CASSQGRGGANVLTF
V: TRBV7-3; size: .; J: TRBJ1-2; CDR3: CASAAVPTNYYGYTF
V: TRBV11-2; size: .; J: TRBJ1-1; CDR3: CASSLDHAVEAFF
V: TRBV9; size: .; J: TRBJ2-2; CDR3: CASRPTDTGELFF
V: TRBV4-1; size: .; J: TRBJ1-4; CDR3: CASSQSDRGSEKLFF
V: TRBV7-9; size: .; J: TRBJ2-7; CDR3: CASSLARDISYEQYF
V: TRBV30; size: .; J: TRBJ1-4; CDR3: CAWSSGQEKLFF
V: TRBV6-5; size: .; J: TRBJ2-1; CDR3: CASSHSGGVFNEQFF
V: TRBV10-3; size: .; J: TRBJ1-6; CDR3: CAINEEGGFFNSPLHF
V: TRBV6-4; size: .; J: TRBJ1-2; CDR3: CASSPGQGGDGYTF
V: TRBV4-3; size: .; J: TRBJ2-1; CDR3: CASSQGQGIEQFF
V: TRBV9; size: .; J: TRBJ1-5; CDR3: CAGMLTGPDQPQHF
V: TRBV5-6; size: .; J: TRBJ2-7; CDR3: CASSPLIGGGEQYF
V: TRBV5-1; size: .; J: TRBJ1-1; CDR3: CASSLVQGGTEAFF
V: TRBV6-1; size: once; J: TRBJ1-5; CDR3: CASSEPTGGGQPQHF
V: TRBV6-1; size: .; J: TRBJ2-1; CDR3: CASSDRDSREQFF
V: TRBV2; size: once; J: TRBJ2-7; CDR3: CANRQDYEQYF
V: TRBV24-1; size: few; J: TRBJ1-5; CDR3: CATKCPRGFNQPQHF
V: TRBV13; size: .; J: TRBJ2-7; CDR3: CASSLKGLGYEQYF
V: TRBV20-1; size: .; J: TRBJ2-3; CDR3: CSASPGLPLTDTQYF
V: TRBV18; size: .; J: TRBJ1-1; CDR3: CASSPPGYDTEAFF
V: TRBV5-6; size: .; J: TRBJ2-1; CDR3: CASSSAGPGNEQFF
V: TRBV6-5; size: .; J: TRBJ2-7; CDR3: CASSPTGEPFYEQYF
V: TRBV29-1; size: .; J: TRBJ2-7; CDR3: CSVEDRAGTGDHEQYF
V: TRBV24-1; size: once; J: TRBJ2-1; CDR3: CATSDPGQGSNEQFF
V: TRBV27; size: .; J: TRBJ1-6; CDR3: CASSLRDNNDSPLHF
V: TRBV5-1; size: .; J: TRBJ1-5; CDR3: CASSGGQGVSNQPQHF
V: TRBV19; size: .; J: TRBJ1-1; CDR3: CASRDDRLDTEAFF
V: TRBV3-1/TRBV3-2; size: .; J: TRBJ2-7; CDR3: CASSQIYRDYEQYF
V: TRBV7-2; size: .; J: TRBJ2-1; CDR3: CASKLGSVQFF
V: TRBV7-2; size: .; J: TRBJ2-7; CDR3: CASTTRGSSPYEQYF